The TCR beta chain under discussion was sequenced for a study of blood T cell repertoires in COVID-19 (dated by TCRdb to the early 2020s). In the study overall: Samples covering the acute and convalescent phases of COVID-19 were provided by collaborators in the United States, Italy and Spain. Samples were obtained from the ongoing ImmuneRACE study (first 160 participants) and from over 1,000 subjects provided by 6 global collaborators. Deeply sampled blood TCRbeta repertoires from subjects exposed to, actively infected with, or recovered from COVID-19 were included in the dataset. Nearly every sample came with metadata listing a de-identified subject ID, COVID-19 status, age in years and sex. HLA class I and class II types, where available, came from metadata supplied by the sample provider rather than from assay-based typing. The material from the prospective study consisted of cDNA or gDNA derived from T cells, B-cell-depleted T cells, or PBMCs. A freely available public database, intended as a resource for researchers studying the immune response to SARS-CoV-2, is where the repertoires were released. Results and caveats for the whole study, not just this receptor: How much clinical and demographic metadata was included differed by source and by participant, and the metadata was provided uncurated.

Turning to this clone: Its antigen is currently not known. The input lacks base qualities; no much larger clone sits a single base away.

The immunoSEQ Assay, a bias-controlled multiplex PCR, was used to amplify TCRbeta CDR3 regions from genomic DNA. The study's own analysis went as follows. Within the assay, amplification of reference gene primers was used to estimate how many nucleated cells each sample contained. To quantify the absolute abundance of each unique TCRbeta CDR3 rearrangement, sequence reads were collapsed and filtered. Productive Simpson clonality was computed per sample as the square root of Simpson's diversity index over productive rearrangements. Entries here come from immuneACCESS through TCRdb and include only in-frame sequences with V and J called. Some clones fail to appear in such tables; in the studies checked, an unresolved V gene covers under half of the shortfall, and the cause of the remainder is unknown. That table supplies the V and J calls and clone size; D and trimming were determined from the DNA. The sample contains 200,000 to 250,000 clones, roughly four fifths of them found a single time. The top ten constitute about 4.4% of the sample.

V loses 0 bases of germline sequence and J loses 11 bases, and the interval between the two ends is 10 bases. CDR3 length: 12 amino acids, cysteine to phenylalanine. Of the read, only the CDR3 DNA is kept; its 36 bases are in frame from base 1. The germline V gene (reference sequence) gives CDR1 as MNHNY and CDR2 as SVGAGI. Collaborating institutions collected whole blood in K2EDTA tubes following their own protocols. For TCRbeta analysis, collaborators shipped samples as frozen whole blood, isolated PBMCs, or DNA extracted from either of those sample types. Sequencing input: peripheral blood. The TCR was taken from a woman in her sixties or seventies with acute or convalescent COVID-19. This chain joins TRBV6-6 to TRBJ1-1; no D segment can be confidently identified. The CDR3 sequence is CASSYSLVYAFF. The sequenced DNA: TGTGCCAGCAGTTACTCGTTAGTGTATGCTTTCTTT.